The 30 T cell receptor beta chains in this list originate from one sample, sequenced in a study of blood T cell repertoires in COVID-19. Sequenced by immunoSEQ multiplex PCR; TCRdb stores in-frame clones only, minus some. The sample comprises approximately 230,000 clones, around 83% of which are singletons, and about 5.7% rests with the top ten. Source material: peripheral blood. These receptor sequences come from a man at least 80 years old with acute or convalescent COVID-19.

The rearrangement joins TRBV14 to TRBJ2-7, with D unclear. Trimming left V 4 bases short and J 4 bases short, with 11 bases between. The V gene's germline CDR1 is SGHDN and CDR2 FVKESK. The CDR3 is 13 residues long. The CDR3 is CASSRVPLYEQYF. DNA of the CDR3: TGTGCCAGCAGCCGAGTTCCCTTATACGAGCAGTACTTC.

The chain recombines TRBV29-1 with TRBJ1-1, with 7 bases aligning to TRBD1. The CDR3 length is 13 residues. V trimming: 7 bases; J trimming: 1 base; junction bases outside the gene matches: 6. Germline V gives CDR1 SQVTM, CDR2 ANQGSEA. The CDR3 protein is CSGDRVPNTEAFF. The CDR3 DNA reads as TGCAGCGGCGACAGGGTACCGAACACTGAAGCTTTCTTT.

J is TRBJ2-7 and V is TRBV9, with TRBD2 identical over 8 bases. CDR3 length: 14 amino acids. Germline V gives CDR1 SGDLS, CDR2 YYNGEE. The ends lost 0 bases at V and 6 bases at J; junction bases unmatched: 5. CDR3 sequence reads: CASSVAGGVSEQYF. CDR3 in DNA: TGTGCCAGCAGCGTAGCGGGGGGGGTATCCGAGCAGTACTTC. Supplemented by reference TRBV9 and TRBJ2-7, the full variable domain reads DSGVTQTPKHLITATGQRVTLRCSPRSGDLSVYWYQQSLDQGLQFLIQYYNGEERAKGNILERFSAQQFPDLHSELNLSSLELGDSALYFCASSVAGGVSEQYFGPGTRLTVT.

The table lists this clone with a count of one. CDR3 DNA sequence: TGTGCCAGCAGCCGAGGAGGGAAATACTTTAACTATGGCTACACCTTC. It yields the protein CASSRGGKYFNYGYTF. V is TRBV3-1 (or the pseudogene TRBV3-2) and J is TRBJ1-2, with D hard to call. The CDR3 has 16 amino acids. The V end lost 4 bases, the J end lost 1 base, and 16 bases lay between the germline ends. Germline CDR1 LGHDT, CDR2 YNNKEL (reference sequence).

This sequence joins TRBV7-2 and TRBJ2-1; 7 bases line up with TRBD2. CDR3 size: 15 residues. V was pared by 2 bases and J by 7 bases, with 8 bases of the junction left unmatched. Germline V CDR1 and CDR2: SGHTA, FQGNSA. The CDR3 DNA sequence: TGTGCCAGCAGCTTATCAGCGGGAACAAGGAATGAGCAGTTCTTC. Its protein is CASSLSAGTRNEQFF.

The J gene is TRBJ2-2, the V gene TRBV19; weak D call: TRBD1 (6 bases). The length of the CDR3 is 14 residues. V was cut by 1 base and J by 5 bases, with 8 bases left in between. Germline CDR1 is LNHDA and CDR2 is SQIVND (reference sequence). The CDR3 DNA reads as TGTGCCAGTAGTATAGGAACAGGGACCGGGGAGCTGTTTTTT. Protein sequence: CASSIGTGTGELFF.

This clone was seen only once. The CDR3 coding sequence is TGTGCCAGCTCACCACCAGCGGGGGGCACCACAGATACGCAGTATTTT. Translating it yields CASSPPAGGTTDTQYF. The genes are TRBV18 and TRBJ2-3; the match to TRBD2 covers 9 bases. After removal of 0 bases from V and 2 bases from J, the junction contained 3 bases not matched to a gene. Germline values: CDR1 KGHSH, CDR2 LQKENI. This CDR3 spans 16 amino acids.

The CDR3 protein is CASSIDPGQGNYGYTF. Here the CDR3 DNA reads TGTGCCAGTAGTATAGACCCGGGACAGGGAAACTATGGCTACACCTTC. The chain recombines TRBV19 with TRBJ1-2; 9 nucleotides match TRBD1. This CDR3 spans 16 amino acids. Looked up from germline, CDR1 is LNHDA and CDR2 is SQIVND (reference sequence). V lost 0 bases to trimming and J lost 2 bases; unmatched junction nucleotides: 4.

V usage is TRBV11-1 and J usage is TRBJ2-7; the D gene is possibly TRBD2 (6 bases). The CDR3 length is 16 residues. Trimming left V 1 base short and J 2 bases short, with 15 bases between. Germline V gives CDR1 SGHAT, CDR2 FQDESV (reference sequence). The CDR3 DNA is TGTGCCAGCAGCTTAGGCGGGACGCCCGGGACCTACGAGCAGTACTTC. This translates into CASSLGGTPGTYEQYF.

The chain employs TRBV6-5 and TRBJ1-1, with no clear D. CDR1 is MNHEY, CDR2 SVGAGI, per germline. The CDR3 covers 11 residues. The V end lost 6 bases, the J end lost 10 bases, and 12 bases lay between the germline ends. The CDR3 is CASREGPRAFF. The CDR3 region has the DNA TGTGCCAGCAGGGAGGGTCCCCGAGCTTTCTTT.

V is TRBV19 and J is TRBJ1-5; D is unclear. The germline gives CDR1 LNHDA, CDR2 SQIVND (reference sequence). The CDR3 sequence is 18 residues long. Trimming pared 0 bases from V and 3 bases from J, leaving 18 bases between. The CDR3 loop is CASSIEGRADRSNQPQHF. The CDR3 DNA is TGTGCCAGTAGTATAGAAGGGAGGGCCGATAGGTCCAATCAGCCCCAGCATTTT.

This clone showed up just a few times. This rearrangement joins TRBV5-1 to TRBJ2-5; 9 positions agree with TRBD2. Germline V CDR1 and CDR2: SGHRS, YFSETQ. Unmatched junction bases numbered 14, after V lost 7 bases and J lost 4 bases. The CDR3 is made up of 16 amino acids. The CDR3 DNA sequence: TGCGCCAGCCAGCGGGGCCGAGGCGGGAGGGGAGAGACCCAGTACTTC. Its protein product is CASQRGRGGRGETQYF.

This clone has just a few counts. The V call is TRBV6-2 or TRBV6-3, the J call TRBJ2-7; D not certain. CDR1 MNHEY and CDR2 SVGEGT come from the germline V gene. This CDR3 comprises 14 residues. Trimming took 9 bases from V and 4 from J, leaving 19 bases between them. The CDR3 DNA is TGTGCCAGTAGTCCCGAGCCGGTCCGTTACGAGCAGTACTTC. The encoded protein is CASSPEPVRYEQYF.

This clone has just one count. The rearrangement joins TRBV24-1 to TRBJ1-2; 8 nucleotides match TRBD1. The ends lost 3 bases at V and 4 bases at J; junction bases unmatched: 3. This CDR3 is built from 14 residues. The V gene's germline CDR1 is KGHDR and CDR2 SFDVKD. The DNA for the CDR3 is TGTGCCACCAGTGATGCCGGGACAGGCTATGGCTACACCTTC. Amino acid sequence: CATSDAGTGYGYTF.

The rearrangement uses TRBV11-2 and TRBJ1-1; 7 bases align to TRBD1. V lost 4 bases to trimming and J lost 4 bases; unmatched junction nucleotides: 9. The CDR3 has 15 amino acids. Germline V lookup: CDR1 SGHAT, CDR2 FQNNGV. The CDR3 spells CASSSERQGATEAFF. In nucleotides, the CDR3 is TGTGCCAGCAGCTCAGAACGACAGGGTGCCACTGAAGCTTTCTTT.

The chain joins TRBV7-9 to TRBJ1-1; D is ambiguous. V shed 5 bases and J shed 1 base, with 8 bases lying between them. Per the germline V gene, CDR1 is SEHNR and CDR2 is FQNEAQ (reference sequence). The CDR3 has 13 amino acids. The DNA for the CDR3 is TGTGCCAGCAGCCATTCAGAGAACACTGAAGCTTTCTTT. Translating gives CASSHSENTEAFF.

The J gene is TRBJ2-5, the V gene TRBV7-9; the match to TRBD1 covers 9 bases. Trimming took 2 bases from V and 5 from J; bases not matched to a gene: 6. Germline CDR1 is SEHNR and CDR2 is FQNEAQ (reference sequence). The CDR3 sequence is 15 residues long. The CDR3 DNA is TGTGCCAGCAGCTTAAGAGGGACAGGGAGTGAGACCCAGTACTTC. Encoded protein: CASSLRGTGSETQYF.

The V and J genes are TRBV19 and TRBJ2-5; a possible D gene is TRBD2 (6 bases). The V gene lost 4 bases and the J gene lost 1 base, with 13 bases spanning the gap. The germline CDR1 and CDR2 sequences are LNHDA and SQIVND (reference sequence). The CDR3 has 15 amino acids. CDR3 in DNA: TGTGCCAGTAGTAGGCCACTAGCAACCCAAGAGACCCAGTACTTC. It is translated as CASSRPLATQETQYF.

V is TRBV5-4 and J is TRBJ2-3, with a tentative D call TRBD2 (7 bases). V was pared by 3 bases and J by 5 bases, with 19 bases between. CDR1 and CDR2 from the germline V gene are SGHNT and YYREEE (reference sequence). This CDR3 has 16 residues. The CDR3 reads CASSSGGTTGLDTQYF. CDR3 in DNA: TGTGCCAGCAGCTCGGGGGGAACTACAGGGTTAGATACGCAGTATTTT.

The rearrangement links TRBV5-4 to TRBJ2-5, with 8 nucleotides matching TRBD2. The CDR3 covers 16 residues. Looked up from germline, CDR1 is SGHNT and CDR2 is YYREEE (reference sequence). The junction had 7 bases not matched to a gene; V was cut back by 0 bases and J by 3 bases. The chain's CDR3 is CASSLGRRGGEETQYF. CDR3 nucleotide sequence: TGTGCCAGCAGCTTGGGGCGACGGGGGGGCGAAGAGACCCAGTACTTC. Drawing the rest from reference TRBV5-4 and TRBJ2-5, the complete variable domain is ETGVTQSPTHLIKTRGQQVTLRCSSQSGHNTVSWYQQALGQGPQFIFQYYREEENGRGNFPPRFSGLQFPNYSSELNVNALELDDSALYLCASSLGRRGGEETQYFGPGTRLLVL.

The CDR3 sequence is CAWTETGLYNEQFF. CDR3 in DNA: TGTGCCTGGACCGAGACAGGGCTTTACAATGAGCAGTTCTTC. V is TRBV30 and J is TRBJ2-1; 7 positions match TRBD1. Trimming at V came to 4 bases and at J to 4 bases, leaving 7 bases not matched to a gene. Looked up from germline, CDR1 is GTSNPN and CDR2 is SVGIG (reference sequence). The CDR3 loop spans 14 amino acids.

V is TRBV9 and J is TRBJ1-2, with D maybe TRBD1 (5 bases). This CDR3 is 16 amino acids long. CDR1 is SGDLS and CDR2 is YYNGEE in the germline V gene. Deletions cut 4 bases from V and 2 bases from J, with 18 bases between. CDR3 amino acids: CASSKATDVLNYGYTF. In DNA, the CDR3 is TGTGCCAGCAGCAAAGCGACAGACGTACTCAACTATGGCTACACCTTC.

CDR3 DNA: TGTGCCAGCAGCGTAGGACTAGCGGGGATCCCCTACAATGAGCAGTTCTTC. Protein: CASSVGLAGIPYNEQFF. V and J are TRBV9 and TRBJ2-1; 11 bases align to TRBD2. Germline V lookup: CDR1 SGDLS, CDR2 YYNGEE. V was clipped by 0 bases and J by 2 bases; unmatched bases: 4. The CDR3 is 17 residues long. Full variable domain (missing parts from reference TRBV9 and TRBJ2-1): DSGVTQTPKHLITATGQRVTLRCSPRSGDLSVYWYQQSLDQGLQFLIQYYNGEERAKGNILERFSAQQFPDLHSELNLSSLELGDSALYFCASSVGLAGIPYNEQFFGPGTRLTVL.

This chain's CDR3 is CASSVGSSGGRPNNEQFF. In nucleotides, the CDR3 is TGTGCCAGCAGCGTAGGATCTAGCGGGGGACGTCCCAACAATGAGCAGTTCTTC. The J gene is TRBJ2-1, the V gene TRBV9, with 10 bases fitting TRBD2. CDR1 and CDR2 (germline): SGDLS, YYNGEE. V dropped 0 bases and J dropped 5; count of bases not matched to a gene: 11. This CDR3 spans 18 amino acids.

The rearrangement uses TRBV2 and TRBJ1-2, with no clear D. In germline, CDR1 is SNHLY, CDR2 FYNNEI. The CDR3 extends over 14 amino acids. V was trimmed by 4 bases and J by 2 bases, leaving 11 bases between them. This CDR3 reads CASSAAGNNYGYTF. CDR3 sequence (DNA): TGTGCCAGCAGTGCGGCGGGGAACAACTATGGCTACACCTTC.

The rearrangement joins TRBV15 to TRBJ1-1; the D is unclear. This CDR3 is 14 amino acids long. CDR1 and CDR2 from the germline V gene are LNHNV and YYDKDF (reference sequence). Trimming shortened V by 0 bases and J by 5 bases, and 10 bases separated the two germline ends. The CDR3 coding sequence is TGTGCCACCAGCAGAGAAGGTGGGGAGACTGAAGCTTTCTTT. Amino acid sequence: CATSREGGETEAFF.

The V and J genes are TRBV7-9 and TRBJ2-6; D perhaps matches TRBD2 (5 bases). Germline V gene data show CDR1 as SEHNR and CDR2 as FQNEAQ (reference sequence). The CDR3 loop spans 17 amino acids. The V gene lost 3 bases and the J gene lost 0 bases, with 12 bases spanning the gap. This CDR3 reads CASSLAGSVSGANVLTF. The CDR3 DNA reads TGTGCCAGCAGCTTGGCGGGTTCCGTCTCTGGGGCCAACGTCCTGACTTTC.

CDR3 sequence reads: CASSRTGQGGRWFNYGYTF. For the CDR3, the DNA is TGTGCCAGCAGCCGAACCGGACAGGGCGGACGATGGTTTAACTATGGCTACACCTTC. J is TRBJ1-2 and V is TRBV28, with 8 bases that match TRBD1. Germline trimming cut 6 bases from V and 1 base from J; bases unmatched to any gene: 19. Germline V gene sequence: CDR1 MDHEN, CDR2 SYDVKM. This CDR3 comprises 19 residues.

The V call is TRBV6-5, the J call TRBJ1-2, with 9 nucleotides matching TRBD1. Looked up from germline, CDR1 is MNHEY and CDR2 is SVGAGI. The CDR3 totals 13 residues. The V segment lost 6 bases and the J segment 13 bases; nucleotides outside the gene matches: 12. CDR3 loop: CASSPGQGLGGTF. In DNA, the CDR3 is TGTGCCAGCAGCCCGGGACAGGGCCTCGGTGGCACCTTC.

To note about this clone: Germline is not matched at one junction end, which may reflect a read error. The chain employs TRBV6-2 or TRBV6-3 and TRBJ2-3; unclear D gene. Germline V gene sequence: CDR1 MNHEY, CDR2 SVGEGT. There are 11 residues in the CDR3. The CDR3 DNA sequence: TGTGCCAGCAGCACCACAAATACGCAGTATTTT. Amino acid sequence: CASSTTNTQYF.